This T cell receptor beta chain was captured in a study of blood T cells in healthy people across ages. The V gene's germline CDR1 is MDHEN and CDR2 SYDVKM. CDR3 length equals 14 residues. On this clonotype: A junction boundary mismatches the germline segment, possibly from a read error.

Primed by a sample-barcoded 5' primer and a J-beta primer mix, a second PCR proceeded for 7 to 11 cycles. Using its own MiXCR run on the 5' RACE reads, TCRdb lists one record per CDR3 protein. The profile covers around 1,700,000 distinct CDR3 sequences, with roughly 27% appearing a single time and about 7.7% taken by the ten largest. The V call is TRBV28, the J call TRBJ2-7, with 8 bases that match TRBD1. The TCR sequence derives from a woman under 40 in good health. Sequences were obtained from blood. DNA for the CDR3: TGTGCCAGCGGTTTTTTCAGGGGGCTCTACGAGCAGTACTTC. Amino acid sequence: CASGFFRGLYEQYF. Drawing the rest from reference TRBV28 and TRBJ2-7, the complete variable domain is DVKVTQSSRYLVKRTGEKVFLECVQDMDHENMFWYRQDPGLGLRLIYFSYDVKMKEKGDIPEGYSVSREKKERFSLILESASTNQTSMYLCASGFFRGLYEQYFGPGTRLTVT.